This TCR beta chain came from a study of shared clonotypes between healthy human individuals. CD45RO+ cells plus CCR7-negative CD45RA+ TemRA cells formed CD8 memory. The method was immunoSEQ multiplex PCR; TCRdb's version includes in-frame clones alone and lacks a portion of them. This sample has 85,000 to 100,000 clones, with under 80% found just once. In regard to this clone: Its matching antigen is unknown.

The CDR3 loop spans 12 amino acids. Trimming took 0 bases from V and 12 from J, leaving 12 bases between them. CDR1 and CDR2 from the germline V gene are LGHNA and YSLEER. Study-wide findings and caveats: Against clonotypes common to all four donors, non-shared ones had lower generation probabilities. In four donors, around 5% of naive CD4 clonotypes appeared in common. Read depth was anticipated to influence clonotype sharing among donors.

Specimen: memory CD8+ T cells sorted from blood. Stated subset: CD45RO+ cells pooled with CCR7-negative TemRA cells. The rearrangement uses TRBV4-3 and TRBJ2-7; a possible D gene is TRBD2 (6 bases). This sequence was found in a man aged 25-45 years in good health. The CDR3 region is CASSQDRRELYF. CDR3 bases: TGCGCCAGCAGCCAAGATCGTCGGGAGTTGTACTTC.